A single sample is the source of the 27 T cell receptor beta chains below, sequenced in a study of cytomegalovirus exposure and HLA in healthy donors. Primers for the PCR totalled 60 Vbeta and 13 Jbeta. Sequencing used immunoSEQ multiplex PCR; TCRdb keeps in-frame clones, though not all of them. The sample lists fewer than 200,000 clones; 80% to 90% were seen once. The material sequenced was PBMCs. All receptors come from a young woman in good health and CMV-seronegative.

This clone was observed a few times. V and J are TRBV10-3 and TRBJ2-2, with TRBD1 matching over 10 bases. CDR1 ENHRY and CDR2 SYGVKD come from the germline V gene. There are 15 residues in the CDR3. Trimming at V came to 8 bases and at J to 2 bases, leaving 5 bases not matched to a gene. DNA for the CDR3: TGTGCCATCGGGGGACAGGGGCGCAACACCGGGGAGCTGTTTTTT. Translated, it gives CAIGGQGRNTGELFF.

V and J are TRBV5-1 and TRBJ2-1, with 8 bases aligning to TRBD1. Germline trimming cut 4 bases from V and 4 bases from J; bases unmatched to any gene: 10. This CDR3 spans 16 amino acids. Germline CDR1 SGHRS, CDR2 YFSETQ. Written as DNA, the CDR3 is TGCGCCAGCAGCGATTGGGCCGGGACAGGTTACAATGAGCAGTTCTTC. Protein sequence: CASSDWAGTGYNEQFF.

Worth noting for this clone: At one boundary the junction diverges from the germline segment, which might be a read error. The chain employs TRBV6-6 and TRBJ1-4; possible D gene TRBD1, 6 bases. The germline CDR1 and CDR2 sequences are MNHNY and SVGAGI (reference sequence). The CDR3 has 14 residues. The CDR3 protein is CASRLDSTSEKLFF. CDR3 nucleotides: TGTGCCAGCAGATTGGACAGTACTAGTGAAAAACTGTTTTTT.

V usage is TRBV28 and J usage is TRBJ2-1; 7 nucleotides line up with TRBD2. CDR3 size: 15 residues. After removal of 4 bases from V and 4 bases from J, the junction contained 7 bases not matched to a gene. Germline V gene sequence: CDR1 MDHEN, CDR2 SYDVKM. In nucleotides, the CDR3 is TGTGCCAGCAGTTCGCCTAGCGGCGTTTACAATGAGCAGTTCTTC. Its translation: CASSSPSGVYNEQFF. The full variable domain, rest sourced from reference TRBV28 and TRBJ2-1, is DVKVTQSSRYLVKRTGEKVFLECVQDMDHENMFWYRQDPGLGLRLIYFSYDVKMKEKGDIPEGYSVSREKKERFSLILESASTNQTSMYLCASSSPSGVYNEQFFGPGTRLTVL.

This clone was counted once. This chain uses TRBV5-6 with TRBJ1-6; D unresolved. This CDR3 contains 16 residues. The germline V gene has CDR1 SGHDT and CDR2 YYEEEE. Deletions cut 4 bases from V and 5 bases from J, with 16 bases between. This chain's CDR3 is CASSLRAVGDNSPLHF. The DNA of the CDR3 is TGTGCCAGCAGCCTGAGGGCAGTGGGTGATAATTCACCCCTCCACTTT.

This chain uses TRBV11-2 with TRBJ2-3; D is ambiguous. The CDR3 runs to 15 residues. Trimming stripped 0 bases from V and 3 bases from J, with 10 bases between. The germline V gene has CDR1 SGHAT and CDR2 FQNNGV. The CDR3 region is CASSLDNFPTDTQYF. DNA for the CDR3: TGTGCCAGCAGCTTAGATAACTTCCCAACAGATACGCAGTATTTT.

This clone was seen a handful of times. The genes are TRBV2 and TRBJ1-4; TRBD1 matches 10 bases. The germline gives CDR1 SNHLY, CDR2 FYNNEI. The CDR3 has 15 residues. V shed 6 bases, J shed 3 bases, and the junction held 4 bases outside the gene matches. The CDR3 reads CASSAGTGANEKLFF. In DNA, the CDR3 is TGTGCCAGCAGCGCCGGGACAGGGGCTAATGAAAAACTGTTTTTT.

The chain carries TRBV18 and TRBJ1-1, with D hard to call. Looked up from germline, CDR1 is KGHSH and CDR2 is LQKENI. The length of the CDR3 is 13 residues. V was shortened by 6 bases and J by 1 base, with 9 bases between the two germline ends. The CDR3 reads CASSRQQNTEAFF. The CDR3 region has the DNA TGTGCCAGCTCCAGGCAACAGAACACTGAAGCTTTCTTT. The variable domain in full, with the rest retrieved from reference TRBV18 and TRBJ1-1, is NAGVMQNPRHLVRRRGQEARLRCSPMKGHSHVYWYRQLPEEGLKFMVYLQKENIIDESGMPKERFSAEFPKEGPSILRIQQVVRGDSAAYFCASSRQQNTEAFFGQGTRLTVV.

The rearrangement links TRBV28 to TRBJ1-1; D uncertain. The CDR3 runs 11 residues. CDR1 is MDHEN, CDR2 SYDVKM, per germline. V dropped 7 bases and J dropped 4 bases, with 7 bases sitting between them. CDR3 bases: TGTGCCAGCACCACTAGCACTGAAGCTTTCTTT. This translates into CASTTSTEAFF.

The chain is built from TRBV5-4 and TRBJ2-5, with 7 bases fitting TRBD2. V shed 0 bases and J 5 bases; nucleotides not matched to a gene: 4. Per the germline V gene, CDR1 is SGHNT and CDR2 is YYREEE (reference sequence). The CDR3 is 14 amino acids. CDR3 coding DNA: TGTGCCAGCAGCTTGGCCGGGGGGAGGGAGACCCAGTACTTC. Its translation is CASSLAGGRETQYF.

The rearrangement uses TRBV7-8 and TRBJ1-1; D is perhaps TRBD1 (6 bases). Trimming left V 2 bases short and J 3 bases short, with 7 bases between. The CDR3 length is 13 residues. Germline CDR1 SGHVS, CDR2 FQNEAQ. CDR3 loop: CASSLSGDTEAFF. In DNA, the CDR3 is TGTGCCAGCAGCTTATCAGGGGACACTGAAGCTTTCTTT.

For the CDR3, the DNA is TGCGCCAGCAGCTTGTGGTCCGGGACATCTTTCTACGAGCAGTACTTC. This sequence encodes CASSLWSGTSFYEQYF. The rearrangement uses TRBV5-1 and TRBJ2-7; D is possibly TRBD1 (6 bases). CDR1 and CDR2 (germline): SGHRS, YFSETQ. The CDR3 is 16 residues long. Trimming shortened V by 1 base and J by 3 bases, and 17 bases separated the two germline ends.

The J gene is TRBJ2-5, the V gene TRBV5-1; TRBD2 might be the D (5 bases). From germline, CDR1 is SGHRS and CDR2 YFSETQ. CDR3 size: 12 residues. Trimming removed 0 bases at V and 6 bases at J, with 6 bases between. The CDR3, as DNA: TGCGCCAGCAGCTTGGACGGGAAGACCCAGTACTTC. Translating gives CASSLDGKTQYF.

This clone was seen a few times. The V call is TRBV4-2, the J call TRBJ2-1, with D possibly TRBD2 on 5 matching bases. The CDR3 contains 19 residues. From germline, CDR1 is LGHNA and CDR2 YNFKEQ. V dropped 1 base and J dropped 0 bases, with 19 bases sitting between them. CDR3 amino acids: CASSQGNGVAGSSYNEQFF. DNA for the CDR3: TGTGCCAGCAGCCAAGGAAACGGGGTGGCGGGTAGCTCCTACAATGAGCAGTTCTTC.

The CDR3 sequence is CASSDHSGSSYNEQFF. The CDR3 DNA is TGTGCCAGCAGTGACCATAGCGGGAGTTCCTACAATGAGCAGTTCTTC. The chain carries TRBV6-1 and TRBJ2-1; 9 nucleotides line up with TRBD2. V lost 3 bases and J lost 1; bases outside the gene matches: 4. CDR1 and CDR2 (germline): MNHNS, SASEGT. There are 16 residues in the CDR3.

The chain joins TRBV6-5 to TRBJ2-7; TRBD2 matches at 8 bases. CDR1 is MNHEY, CDR2 SVGAGI, per germline. Trimming at V came to 3 bases and at J to 0 bases, leaving 4 bases not matched to a gene. The CDR3 runs to 15 residues. The DNA for the CDR3 is TGTGCCAGCAGTTATTTTAGCGGGAACTCCTACGAGCAGTACTTC. This encodes CASSYFSGNSYEQYF.

The rearrangement uses TRBV5-1 and TRBJ2-6, with D tentatively TRBD1 (6 bases). This CDR3 comprises 18 residues. The V end lost 0 bases, the J end lost 0 bases, and 13 bases lay between the germline ends. Per germline, CDR1 SGHRS and CDR2 YFSETQ. CDR3 DNA: TGCGCCAGCAGCTTGGCCGGACAGCCTGACTCTGGGGCCAACGTCCTGACTTTC. Its protein product is CASSLAGQPDSGANVLTF. Variable domain in full (rest from reference TRBV5-1 and TRBJ2-6): KAGVTQTPRYLIKTRGQQVTLSCSPISGHRSVSWYQQTPGQGLQFLFEYFSETQRNKGNFPGRFSGRQFSNSRSEMNVSTLELGDSALYLCASSLAGQPDSGANVLTFGAGSRLTVL.

V usage is TRBV29-1 and J usage is TRBJ1-2, with 10 bases identical to TRBD1. There are 14 residues in the CDR3. Germline lookup yields CDR1 SQVTM and CDR2 ANQGSEA. V dropped 3 bases and J dropped 3; count of bases not matched to a gene: 4. CDR3 region: CSVEGDRGDYGYTF. The CDR3 DNA reads as TGCAGCGTTGAGGGGGACAGGGGTGACTATGGCTACACCTTC.

A single count supports this clone. This chain links TRBV2 with TRBJ1-1; D gene unclear. With 5 bases removed from V and 3 bases from J, the gap between germline ends came to 16 bases. Germline loops: CDR1 SNHLY, CDR2 FYNNEI. CDR3 length equals 15 residues. Written as DNA, the CDR3 is TGTGCCAGCAGTCTCGAGGCCCCCCGGGACACTGAAGCTTTCTTT. Residues: CASSLEAPRDTEAFF.

The chain employs TRBV2 and TRBJ2-1, with 11 nucleotides matching TRBD2. CDR1 and CDR2 (germline): SNHLY, FYNNEI. The CDR3 length is 16 residues. V trimming: 5 bases; J trimming: 4 bases; junction bases outside the gene matches: 7. The CDR3, as DNA: TGTGCCAGCAGTTCCAGGGGACTAGCGGATTACAATGAGCAGTTCTTC. Translating it yields CASSSRGLADYNEQFF.

The CDR3 DNA sequence: TGTGCCAGCAGTTTTGGGACAGGGGCCAACGGGGGACTGTTTTTT. Translated: CASSFGTGANGGLFF. The genes are TRBV27 and TRBJ1-4, with 10 bases identical to TRBD1. Unmatched junction bases numbered 11, after V lost 3 bases and J lost 13 bases. Germline CDR1 reads MNHEY; CDR2 reads SMNVEV (reference sequence). The CDR3 is 15 residues long.

The V gene is TRBV28, the J gene TRBJ2-4; TRBD2 matches at 8 bases. This CDR3 contains 15 residues. Germline V lookup: CDR1 MDHEN, CDR2 SYDVKM. Trimming cost V 5 bases and J 1 base; bases outside gene matches: 4. CDR3 in amino acids: CASSDRLAAKNIQYF. For the CDR3, the DNA is TGTGCCAGCAGTGACAGACTAGCGGCCAAAAACATTCAGTACTTC.

This chain connects TRBV19 to TRBJ2-7, with TRBD2 matching over 10 bases. Germline CDR1 LNHDA, CDR2 SQIVND (reference sequence). J was trimmed by 3 bases and V by 5 bases; bases with no gene match: 10. The CDR3 is 16 residues long. This chain's CDR3 is CASSALRTSGSYEQYF. The CDR3 DNA reads as TGTGCCAGTAGTGCACTTCGGACTAGCGGTAGCTACGAGCAGTACTTC.

The gene calls are TRBV5-8 and TRBJ1-2, with 8 bases identical to TRBD1. The CDR3 covers 14 residues. The junction had 9 bases not matched to a gene; V was cut back by 7 bases and J by 4 bases. Germline V gene lookup returns CDR1 SGHTS and CDR2 YDEGEE. DNA of the CDR3: TGTGCCAGCGGCTGGGGACAGGCGAGCTATGGCTACACCTTC. Translated, it gives CASGWGQASYGYTF.

The chain couples TRBV2 to TRBJ1-5; 7 bases are shared with TRBD1. The junction had 3 bases not matched to a gene; V was cut back by 5 bases and J by 5 bases. The CDR3 length is 13 residues. Germline V gene lookup returns CDR1 SNHLY and CDR2 FYNNEI. This CDR3 is CASSTTGHQPQHF. For the CDR3, the DNA is TGTGCCAGCAGTACGACAGGGCATCAGCCCCAGCATTTT.

Here the CDR3 reads CASSQDPSGQGKDTQYF. CDR3 DNA: TGCGCCAGCAGCCAAGATCCCTCGGGACAGGGAAAAGATACGCAGTATTTT. V is TRBV4-1 and J is TRBJ2-3; TRBD1 agrees at 9 bases. The J segment lost 5 bases and the V segment lost 0 bases, leaving 9 bases of the junction unmatched. Germline lookup yields CDR1 MGHRA and CDR2 YSYEKL. The CDR3 is made up of 17 amino acids.

This clone turned up a few times. The J gene is TRBJ2-5, the V gene TRBV2, with 13 positions matching TRBD2. The junction had 11 bases not matched to a gene; V was cut back by 10 bases and J by 9 bases. CDR1 and CDR2 (germline): SNHLY, FYNNEI. This CDR3 is built from 14 residues. In DNA form, the CDR3 reads TGTGCCAACCTAACCGGGACTAGCGGGACAGCCCAGTACTTC. This encodes CANLTGTSGTAQYF.